The present TCR beta chain was sequenced within a study of cytomegalovirus exposure and HLA in healthy donors. Overall study: A later analysis reported the roughly 130 validation repertoires used the same platform as the approximately 670 first-cohort repertoires. Study results and caveats: 164 TCR beta chains were listed as cytomegalovirus-associated.

V lost 6 bases and J lost 5; bases outside the gene matches: 16. Per the germline V gene, CDR1 is MNHEY and CDR2 is SMNVEV (reference sequence). The CDR3 has 17 residues. The table came from immunoSEQ multiplex PCR; TCRdb's copy has only in-frame clones and leaves some out. The table lists some 180,000 clones, 86% of them singletons. The count of this clone is one. The antigen remains undetermined. Separate from the roughly 700-subject first cohort was the approximately 120-subject validation cohort, to which the donors belonged. The sample comprised PBMCs. This TCR was recovered from a man in his thirties or forties in good health and CMV-seropositive. The chain carries TRBV27 and TRBJ2-3; 8 bases are a match to TRBD2. DNA for the CDR3: TGTGCCAGCAGCCCCAGAATCCAAGCGGGGGTGGGAGATACGCAGTATTTT. This sequence encodes CASSPRIQAGVGDTQYF.